A single sample gave rise to the 2 T cell receptor beta chains below, sequenced in a study of blood T cell repertoires in COVID-19 (dated by TCRdb to 2020 to 2021). The library relied on the immunoSEQ multiplex PCR assay. In its TCRdb copy, this immuneACCESS table keeps in-frame sequences only and misses some clones. Where compared with another copy, unresolved V genes explain less than half of these, and the others have no known cause. This sample is represented by approximately 110,000 clones; around 85% of them were singletons. The ten largest clones capture 2.5% to 3.5% of the sample. Material for sequencing was peripheral blood. Receptors originate from a woman aged 80 or older with COVID-19, enrolled during active disease.

This clone appeared a single time. This chain joins TRBV2 and TRBJ1-2; TRBD1 might be the D (5 bases). The CDR3 runs 13 residues. V was trimmed by 3 bases and J by 2 bases, leaving 7 bases between them. Germline lookup yields CDR1 SNHLY and CDR2 FYNNEI. Here the CDR3 DNA reads TGTGCCAGCAGTGAGACAGAAAACTATGGCTACACCTTC. Translating gives CASSETENYGYTF.

This clone was recorded many times. The rearrangement uses TRBV28 and TRBJ1-3, with TRBD1 identical over 10 bases. The CDR3 is made up of 16 amino acids. J lost 2 bases, V lost 3 bases, and 4 bases had no gene match. CDR1 MDHEN and CDR2 SYDVKM come from the germline V gene. CDR3: CASSFVGTGAGNTIYF. Written as DNA, the CDR3 is TGTGCCAGCAGTTTCGTTGGGACAGGGGCTGGAAACACCATATATTTT.